The clone carrying this T cell receptor beta chain was picked up many times. The read ends 3 residues early relative to the CDR3; the germline J gene fills the gap. TCRdb keeps only in-frame clones here, not all; method: immunoSEQ multiplex PCR. Observed in the sample are tens of thousands of clones, none of them singletons. The data were taken from a study of T cell clonality in common variable immunodeficiency. Most patients and controls had Caucasian heritage. Heparinized whole blood, about 4.5 to 9 ml, came from each donor. V lost 3 bases and J lost 4; bases outside the gene matches: 13. Germline values: CDR1 KGHSH, CDR2 LQKENI. The CDR3 sequence is 17 residues long.

This receptor was obtained from a person aged 18 to 69 in good health. Sequenced input: peripheral blood mononuclear cells. The chain joins TRBV18 to TRBJ2-3; 7 bases fit TRBD1. The CDR3 loop is CASSPLEDRAPPDTQYF. The part of the CDR3 DNA that was read is TGTGCCAGCTCACCCTTAGAAGACAGGGCCCCCCCAGATACG.